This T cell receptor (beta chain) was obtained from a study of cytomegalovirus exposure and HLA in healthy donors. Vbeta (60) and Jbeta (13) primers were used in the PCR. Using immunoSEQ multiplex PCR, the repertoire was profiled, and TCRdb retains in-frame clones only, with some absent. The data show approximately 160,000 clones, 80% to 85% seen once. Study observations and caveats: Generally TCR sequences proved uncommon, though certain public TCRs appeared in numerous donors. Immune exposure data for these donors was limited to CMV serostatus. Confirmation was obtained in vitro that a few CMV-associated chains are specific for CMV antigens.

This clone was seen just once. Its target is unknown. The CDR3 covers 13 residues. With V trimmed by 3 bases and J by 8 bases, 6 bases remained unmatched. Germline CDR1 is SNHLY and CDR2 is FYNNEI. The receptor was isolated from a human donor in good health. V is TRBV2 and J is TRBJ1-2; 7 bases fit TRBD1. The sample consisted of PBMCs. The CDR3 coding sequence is TGTGCCAGCAGTGATGACAGGGTTGTCGGCTACACCTTC. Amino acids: CASSDDRVVGYTF.